The 13 T cell receptor beta chains below come from one sample, sequenced in a study of cytomegalovirus exposure and HLA in healthy donors (dated 2017 in TCRdb). The library was made by the immunoSEQ multiplex PCR assay. For the multiplex PCR, a mixture combining 60 forward primers for TCR Vbeta segments and 13 reverse primers for TCR Jbeta segments was used. TCRdb retrieved this table from immuneACCESS and kept in-frame rearrangements only. Not all clones are present; in checked studies, unresolved V genes account for under half, and no reason is known for the remainder. Within this sample are more than 85,000 clones, with approximately 64% of them counted one time only. Approximately 4.3% of the sample is taken by the ten largest. Sequenced sample: PBMCs. These TCRs come from a human donor in good health.

This chain joins TRBV11-2 and TRBJ2-3; 8 bases map to TRBD1. Unmatched junction bases numbered 0, after V lost 0 bases and J lost 4 bases. This CDR3 has 14 amino acids. Germline V CDR1 and CDR2: SGHAT, FQNNGV. CDR3 sequence reads: CASSLDRGPDTQYF. Here the CDR3 DNA reads TGTGCCAGCAGCTTAGACAGGGGGCCAGATACGCAGTATTTT. Supplemented by reference TRBV11-2 and TRBJ2-3, the full variable domain reads EAGVAQSPRYKIIEKRQSVAFWCNPISGHATLYWYQQILGQGPKLLIQFQNNGVVDDSQLPKDRFSAERLKGVDSTLKIQPAKLEDSAVYLCASSLDRGPDTQYFGPGTRLTVL.

V is TRBV27 and J is TRBJ2-1; 10 bases fit TRBD2. The germline V gene has CDR1 MNHEY and CDR2 SMNVEV (reference sequence). The CDR3 runs 16 residues. V shed 5 bases and J 5 bases; nucleotides not matched to a gene: 9. CDR3 DNA: TGTGCCAGCAGTCCGTCGCTAGCGGGGGAAGACAATGAGCAGTTCTTC. It yields the protein CASSPSLAGEDNEQFF.

The gene calls are TRBV7-9 and TRBJ2-7; 7 bases are a match to TRBD1. The CDR3 is made up of 14 amino acids. The germline CDR1 and CDR2 sequences are SEHNR and FQNEAQ (reference sequence). J lost 3 bases, V lost 6 bases, and 8 bases had no gene match. CDR3 region: CASRSDRVGYEQYF. CDR3 bases: TGTGCCAGCAGATCAGACAGGGTAGGCTACGAGCAGTACTTC.

This chain links TRBV15 with TRBJ2-5; possibly TRBD1 for D (6 bases). TRBJ2-7 matches the DNA end more closely, so the J call is doubtful. The CDR3 length is 14 residues. CDR1 and CDR2 (germline): LNHNV, YYDKDF (reference sequence). The chain's CDR3 is CATKPDRQNYEQYF. In DNA form, the CDR3 reads TGTGCCACCAAGCCAGACAGGCAAAACTACGAGCAGTACTTC.

This clone appeared once. V is TRBV29-1 and J is TRBJ2-5, with 10 bases matching TRBD1. CDR3 length: 14 residues. Looked up from germline, CDR1 is SQVTM and CDR2 is ANQGSEA. Trimming at V came to 7 bases and at J to 2 bases, leaving 7 bases not matched to a gene. The CDR3 bases are TGCAGCGCACTTCCGGGACAGGGGCAAGAGACCCAGTACTTC. Translated, it gives CSALPGQGQETQYF.

V is TRBV7-8 and J is TRBJ2-7; 9 nucleotides agree with TRBD2. Germline CDR1 SGHVS, CDR2 FQNEAQ. The junction had 9 bases not matched to a gene; V was cut back by 1 base and J by 5 bases. The CDR3 loop spans 16 amino acids. The CDR3 loop reads CASSLVGSGSLNEQYF. In DNA form, the CDR3 reads TGTGCCAGCAGCTTAGTAGGTAGCGGGAGTCTTAACGAGCAGTACTTC.

The CDR3 bases are TGCGCCAGCACACCCGGGGGGCTAGCGGATGGTACCGGGGAGCTGTTTTTT. Protein product: CASTPGGLADGTGELFF. The chain carries TRBV5-1 and TRBJ2-2, with D maybe TRBD2 (7 bases). The ends were cut back, 6 bases at V and 5 bases at J, with 23 bases in the middle. Germline values: CDR1 SGHRS, CDR2 YFSETQ. The CDR3 consists of 17 residues.

J is TRBJ2-1 and V is TRBV19, with D perhaps matching TRBD1 (6 bases). V was shortened by 3 bases and J by 10 bases, with 16 bases between the two germline ends. Germline-derived CDR1 and CDR2 are LNHDA and SQIVND (reference sequence). This CDR3 has 14 amino acids. CDR3: CASSIWAHRVEQFF. The CDR3 DNA sequence: TGTGCCAGTAGTATTTGGGCACACAGGGTCGAGCAGTTCTTC.

This chain uses TRBV27 with TRBJ2-1; TRBD2 aligns across 13 bases. The germline CDR1 and CDR2 sequences are MNHEY and SMNVEV (reference sequence). J gave up 4 bases and V 5 bases, and 2 bases lay outside the gene matches. The CDR3 is made up of 15 amino acids. The CDR3 DNA follows: TGTGCCAGCAGTCAACTAGCGGGAGGGTACAATGAGCAGTTCTTC. Protein: CASSQLAGGYNEQFF.

The chain has TRBV5-6 and TRBJ1-2; D is unclear. Trimming took 1 base from V and 8 from J, leaving 9 bases between them. Germline assignment: CDR1 SGHDT and CDR2 YYEEEE. The CDR3 covers 12 residues. The CDR3: CASSLSLRGYTF. The CDR3, as DNA: TGTGCCAGCAGCTTGTCCCTGAGGGGCTACACCTTC.

This clone was counted between two and nine times. The CDR3 coding sequence is TGTGCCAGCAGTTTTTTGCTTCAAGGGGCGGACACCGGGGAGCTGTTTTTT. It encodes CASSFLLQGADTGELFF. The V call is TRBV28, the J call TRBJ2-2; D is perhaps TRBD1 (5 bases). V lost 3 bases and J lost 3, with 17 bases in between. From germline, CDR1 is MDHEN and CDR2 SYDVKM. This CDR3 is built from 17 residues.

The J gene is TRBJ2-5, the V gene TRBV7-9, with TRBD2 matching over 7 bases. Trimming cost V 1 base and J 3 bases; bases outside gene matches: 8. The CDR3 loop spans 16 amino acids. The germline gives CDR1 SEHNR, CDR2 FQNEAQ (reference sequence). This CDR3 reads CASSLEAGQTKETQYF. As DNA, the CDR3 is TGTGCCAGCAGCTTAGAAGCGGGGCAGACCAAAGAGACCCAGTACTTC.

V is TRBV29-1 and J is TRBJ2-3; D possibly corresponds to TRBD2 (5 bases). CDR1 SQVTM and CDR2 ANQGSEA come from the germline V gene. The CDR3 consists of 14 residues. V was pared by 4 bases and J by 5 bases, with 16 bases between. This chain's CDR3 is CSVVFSLARDTQYF. The DNA for the CDR3 is TGCAGCGTTGTCTTTTCGCTAGCTCGAGATACGCAGTATTTT.